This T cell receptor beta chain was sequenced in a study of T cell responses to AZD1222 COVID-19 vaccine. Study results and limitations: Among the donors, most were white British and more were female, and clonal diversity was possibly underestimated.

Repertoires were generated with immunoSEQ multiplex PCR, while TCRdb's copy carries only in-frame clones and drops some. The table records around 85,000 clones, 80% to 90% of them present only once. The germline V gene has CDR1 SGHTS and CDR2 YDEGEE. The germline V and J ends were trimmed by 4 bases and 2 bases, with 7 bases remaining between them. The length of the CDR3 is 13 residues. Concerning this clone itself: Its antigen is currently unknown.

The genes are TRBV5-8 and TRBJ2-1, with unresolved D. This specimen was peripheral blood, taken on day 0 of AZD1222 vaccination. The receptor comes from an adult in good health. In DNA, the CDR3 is TGTGCCAGCAGCACGAGCCCCTACAATGAGCAGTTCTTC. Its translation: CASSTSPYNEQFF.